The rows below give T cell receptor beta chains drawn from one sample of a study of vaccination and CD4 T cells after COVID-19. TCRdb re-called the PCR reads with MiXCR, one entry per CDR3 protein. The sample consists of almost 20,000 distinct CDR3 sequences, roughly three fifths of them appearing once. Their cognate antigens are unknown. The input for sequencing was CD4+ T cells from blood, cultured in vitro, taken after SARS-CoV-2 vaccination. The receptors derive from a human donor who had recovered from COVID-19. CDR3s include the opening cysteine and the closing phenylalanine or tryptophan. The D gene is left open where the match is weak. Clone size, where shown, is once, few, many, or a class for clones that have expanded.

TRBV7-2,TRBJ1-6,NA,NA,TGTGCCAGCAGCGCGGATTCACCCCTCCACTTT,CASSADSPLHF
TRBV15,TRBJ2-1,NA,NA,TGTGCCACCAGCGTAGGCAGATTACAGGTTATCGCGAATGAGCAGTTCTTC,CATSVGRLQVIANEQFF
TRBV6-5,TRBJ2-6,few,NA,TGTGCCAGCAGTTACTTGGGGGTCGGTGGGGCCAACGTCCTGACTTTC,CASSYLGVGGANVLTF
TRBV6-1,TRBJ1-2,NA,NA,TGTGCCAGCAGTGACTCTGACATGCCATCGGGTGGCTACACCTTC,CASSDSDMPSGGYTF
TRBV28,TRBJ1-2,NA,TRBD1,TGTGCCAGCAGTTTGGTCGATTCAAGGTTACAGGGGGGAGGCTACACCTTC,CASSLVDSRLQGGGYTF
TRBV27,TRBJ1-2,NA,NA,TGTGCCAGCAGTTTATCCAGGGATCTTGGCTACACCTTC,CASSLSRDLGYTF
TRBV5-1,TRBJ2-7,NA,TRBD2,TGCGCCAGCAGCTTGGTAAGCGGGAGTAGGCACGAGCAGTACTTC,CASSLVSGSRHEQYF
TRBV10-3,TRBJ2-3,NA,TRBD2,TGTGCCACGATGACTAGCGGGAGGGCCGATACGCAGTATTTT,CATMTSGRADTQYF
TRBV6-1,TRBJ1-2,few,NA,TGTGCCGGTACCGCGGGACCGGCTAACTATGGCTACACCTTC,CAGTAGPANYGYTF
TRBV15,TRBJ1-4,few,NA,TGTGCCACCAGCAGAGATGGAGGGATTGGGGTGGAAAAACTGTTTTTT,CATSRDGGIGVEKLFF
TRBV11-3,TRBJ2-5,NA,NA,TGTGCCAGCAGCTGGACAGCCGGGGGGACCCAGTACTTC,CASSWTAGGTQYF
TRBV6-5,TRBJ1-6,NA,NA,TGTGCCAGCAGTTACTCTAGATCACAGAGCTCCTATAATTCACCCCTCCACTTT,CASSYSRSQSSYNSPLHF
TRBV27,TRBJ2-7,NA,TRBD2,TGTGCCAGCAGCCCCCAAGGAGCCCGGGGAGGGGAGCAGTACTTC,CASSPQGARGGEQYF
TRBV4-1,TRBJ2-7,NA,TRBD1,TGCGCCAGCAGCCAAGCTCAGGGACAGGGGCCGTACGAGCAGTACTTC,CASSQAQGQGPYEQYF
TRBV7-2,TRBJ1-2,NA,TRBD1,TGTGCCAGCAGTTTTAGACAGGGGGCCGAGCGTGGCTACACCTTC,CASSFRQGAERGYTF
TRBV20-1,TRBJ2-2,few,NA,TGCAGTGCTAGTGGGGGGCCCGGGGAGCTGTTTTTT,CSASGGPGELFF
TRBV20-1,TRBJ2-3,NA,TRBD1,TGCAGTGCTAGAGTTATGGACAGGGGGCGCACAGATACGCAGTATTTT,CSARVMDRGRTDTQYF
TRBV24-1,TRBJ2-5,NA,NA,TGTGCCACCAGTGATGGCAGCCAAGAGACCCAGTACTTC,CATSDGSQETQYF
TRBV6-1,TRBJ1-3,few,NA,TGTGCCAGCAGTCCCACATTCTCTGGAAACACCATATATTTT,CASSPTFSGNTIYF
TRBV5-1,TRBJ2-7,NA,NA,TGCGCCAGCAGCTTGGCCGAAATCGGAAAGAGGGAGCAGTACTTC,CASSLAEIGKREQYF
TRBV10-3,TRBJ1-5,NA,NA,TGTGCCATCAAACTCGCGGTTAGCAATCAGCCCCAGCATTTT,CAIKLAVSNQPQHF
TRBV27,TRBJ1-2,NA,NA,TGTGCCAGCAGATCCGGGCGGCATGGCTACACCTTC,CASRSGRHGYTF
TRBV12-3/TRBV12-4,TRBJ1-5,few,TRBD1,TGTGCCAGCAGCGAACTAGGACAGGGGGCAGTTCAGCCCCAGCATTTT,CASSELGQGAVQPQHF
TRBV19,TRBJ1-5,NA,TRBD1,TGTGCCAGTACTGACAGGGGGTTTTCGAATCAGCCCCAGCATTTT,CASTDRGFSNQPQHF
TRBV27,TRBJ1-5,NA,TRBD1,TGTGCCAGCAGTGTTACAGGGGATCAGCCCCAGCATTTT,CASSVTGDQPQHF
TRBV7-9,TRBJ1-2,once,TRBD1,TGTGCCAGCAGCGCGGACAGGGGGTATGGCTACACCTTC,CASSADRGYGYTF
TRBV20-1,TRBJ1-3,NA,NA,TGCAGTGCACAAGGGGGTGCGGCTGGAAACACCATATATTTT,CSAQGGAAGNTIYF
TRBV6-1,TRBJ2-1,NA,NA,TGTGCCAGCAGGAGCTCCCGGATAGACAATGAGCAGTTCTTC,CASRSSRIDNEQFF
TRBV20-1,TRBJ1-2,NA,TRBD1,TGCAGTGCTAGAGAACCGGGACAGGGGGCGCTTGGCTACACCTTC,CSAREPGQGALGYTF
TRBV7-2,TRBJ1-2,NA,NA,TGTGCCAGCACTCCTTGGCAGGGGAGAGACTATGGCTACACCTTC,CASTPWQGRDYGYTF
TRBV20-1,TRBJ1-5,NA,NA,TGCAGTGCTAGTAGGGGCAATCAGCCCCAGCATTTT,CSASRGNQPQHF
TRBV12-3/TRBV12-4,TRBJ1-2,NA,NA,TGTGCCAGCACTATCAGGGGACTGAACTATGGCTACACCTTC,CASTIRGLNYGYTF
TRBV7-9,TRBJ2-1,NA,TRBD2,TGTGCCAGCAGCTCGAGGCTGCTAGCGGGGAACAATGAGCAGTTCTTC,CASSSRLLAGNNEQFF
TRBV15,TRBJ2-1,NA,NA,TGTGCCACCGCGCCCAGGGTTTCGTACAATGAGCAGTTCTTC,CATAPRVSYNEQFF
TRBV11-2,TRBJ1-1,NA,NA,TGTGCCGGTCAGCAAAACGGCGGCACTGAAGCTTTCTTT,CAGQQNGGTEAFF
TRBV19,TRBJ1-2,few,NA,TGTGCCAGTATGGGGAACTATGGCTACACCTTC,CASMGNYGYTF
TRBV27,TRBJ2-1,NA,TRBD2,TGTGCCAGCAGTCCCCTAGCGGGAGATAATGAGCAGTTCTTC,CASSPLAGDNEQFF
TRBV7-2,TRBJ2-3,NA,NA,TGTGCCAGCAGCTTCACAGATACGCAGTATTTT,CASSFTDTQYF
TRBV19,TRBJ1-5,NA,NA,TGTGCCAGTAGTCTTGGGACCCGACAGCCCCAGCATTTT,CASSLGTRQPQHF
TRBV24-1,TRBJ2-7,NA,TRBD2,TGTGCCACCAGTGATTTCACAAGGACTAGCGGTCACTCCTACGAGCAGTACTTC,CATSDFTRTSGHSYEQYF
TRBV11-3,TRBJ2-3,once,NA,TGTGCCAGCAGCCCTGAGGGACTTCTCACAGATACGCAGTATTTT,CASSPEGLLTDTQYF
TRBV5-4,TRBJ1-2,NA,NA,TGTGCCAGCAGCCCGGACGGTAACTATGGCTACACCTTC,CASSPDGNYGYTF
TRBV15,TRBJ1-1,NA,NA,TGTGCCACCAGCAACTCTGCGAACACTGAAGCTTTCTTT,CATSNSANTEAFF
TRBV19,TRBJ1-1,NA,TRBD1,TGTGCCACCCACCCCAGGGGGCGCGGCACTGAAGCTTTCTTT,CATHPRGRGTEAFF
TRBV7-2,TRBJ2-2,NA,TRBD2,TGTGCCAGCAGCTTAGTGGGGGGAGGGCGCAACACCGGGGAGCTGTTTTTT,CASSLVGGGRNTGELFF
TRBV11-3,TRBJ2-7,NA,NA,TGTGCCAGCAGCTCACACAAACCTTTCTACTCCTACGAGCAGTACTTC,CASSSHKPFYSYEQYF
TRBV25-1,TRBJ1-6,NA,NA,TGTGCCAGCAGTGAATCCCTGGGGACCGATTCACCCCTCCACTTT,CASSESLGTDSPLHF
TRBV12-3/TRBV12-4,TRBJ1-5,NA,TRBD1,TGTGCCAGCAGCCCTACAGGGGGCAGGCAGCCCCAGCATTTT,CASSPTGGRQPQHF
TRBV7-2,TRBJ2-3,NA,NA,TGTGCCAGCAGCTTGACCGGGCCCCCACGCACAGATACGCAGTATTTT,CASSLTGPPRTDTQYF
TRBV7-2,TRBJ1-4,few,TRBD1,TGTGCCAGCAGCTTAGCGGGGACAGGGGGTGAAAAACTGTTTTTT,CASSLAGTGGEKLFF